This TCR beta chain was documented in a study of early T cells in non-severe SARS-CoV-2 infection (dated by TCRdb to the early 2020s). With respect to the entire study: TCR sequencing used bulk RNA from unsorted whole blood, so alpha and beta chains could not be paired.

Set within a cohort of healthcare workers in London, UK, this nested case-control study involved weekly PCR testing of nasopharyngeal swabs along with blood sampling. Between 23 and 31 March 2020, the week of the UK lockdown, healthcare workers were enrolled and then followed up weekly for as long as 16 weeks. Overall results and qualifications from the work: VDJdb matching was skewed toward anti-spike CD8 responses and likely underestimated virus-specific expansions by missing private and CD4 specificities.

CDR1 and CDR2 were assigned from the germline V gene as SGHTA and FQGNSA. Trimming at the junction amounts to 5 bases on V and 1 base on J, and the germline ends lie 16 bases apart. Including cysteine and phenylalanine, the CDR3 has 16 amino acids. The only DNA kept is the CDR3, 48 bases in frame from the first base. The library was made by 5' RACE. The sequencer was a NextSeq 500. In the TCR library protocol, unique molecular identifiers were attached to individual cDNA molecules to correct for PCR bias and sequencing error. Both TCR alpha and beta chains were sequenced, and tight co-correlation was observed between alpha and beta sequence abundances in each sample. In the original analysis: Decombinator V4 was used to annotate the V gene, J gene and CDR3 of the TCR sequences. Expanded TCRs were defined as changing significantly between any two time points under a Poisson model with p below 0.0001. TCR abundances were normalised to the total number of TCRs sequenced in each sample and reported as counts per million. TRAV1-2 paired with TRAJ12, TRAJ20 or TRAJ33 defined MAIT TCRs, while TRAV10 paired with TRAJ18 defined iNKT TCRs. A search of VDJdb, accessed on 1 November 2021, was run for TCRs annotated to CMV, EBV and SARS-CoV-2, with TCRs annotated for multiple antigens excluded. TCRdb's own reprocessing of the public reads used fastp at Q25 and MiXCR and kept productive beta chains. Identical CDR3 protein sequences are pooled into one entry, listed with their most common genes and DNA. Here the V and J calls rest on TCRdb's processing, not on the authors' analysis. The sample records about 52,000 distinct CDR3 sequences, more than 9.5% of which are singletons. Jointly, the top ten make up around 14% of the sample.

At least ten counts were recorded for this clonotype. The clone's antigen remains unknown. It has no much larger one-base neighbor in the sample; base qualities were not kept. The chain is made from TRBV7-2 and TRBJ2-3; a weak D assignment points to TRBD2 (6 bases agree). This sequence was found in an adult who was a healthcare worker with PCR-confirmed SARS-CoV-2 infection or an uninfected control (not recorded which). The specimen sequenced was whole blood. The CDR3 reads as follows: CASSLPWGEGTDTQYF. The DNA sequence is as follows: TGTGCCAGCAGCCTCCCTTGGGGGGAGGGCACAGATACGCAGTATTTT.